This TCR beta chain emerged from a study of technical replicates of blood from four donors. Here immunoSEQ multiplex PCR was the method, and the copy in TCRdb shows in-frame clones only, minus some. The table lists tens of thousands of clones, roughly 92% of them singletons. This TCR was recovered from a human donor in good health. What was sequenced was T cells isolated from PBMCs.

Written as DNA, the CDR3 is TGTGCCATCAGGGCCGGGGACAGGGAGGATGGAAACACCATATATTTT. Amino acids: CAIRAGDREDGNTIYF. The rearrangement joins TRBV10-3 to TRBJ1-3; 9 bases align to TRBD1. CDR1 and CDR2 (germline): ENHRY, SYGVKD. The J segment lost 3 bases and the V segment lost 6 bases, leaving 9 bases of the junction unmatched. The CDR3 extends over 16 amino acids.